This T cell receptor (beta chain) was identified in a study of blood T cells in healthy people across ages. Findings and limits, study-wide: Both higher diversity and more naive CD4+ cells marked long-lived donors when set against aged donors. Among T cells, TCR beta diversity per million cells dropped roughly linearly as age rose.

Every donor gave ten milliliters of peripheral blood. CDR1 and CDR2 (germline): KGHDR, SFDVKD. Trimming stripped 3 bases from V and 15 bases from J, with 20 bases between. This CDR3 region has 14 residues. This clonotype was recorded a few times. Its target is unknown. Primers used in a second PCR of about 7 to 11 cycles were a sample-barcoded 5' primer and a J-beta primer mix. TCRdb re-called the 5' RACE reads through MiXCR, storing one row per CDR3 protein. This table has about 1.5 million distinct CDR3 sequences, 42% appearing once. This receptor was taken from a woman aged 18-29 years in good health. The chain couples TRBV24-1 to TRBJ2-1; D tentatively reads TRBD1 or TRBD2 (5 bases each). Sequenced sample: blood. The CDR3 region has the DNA TGTGCCACCAGTGATCCCGGAAAGGGGAGACCTCTGTTCTTC. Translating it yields CATSDPGKGRPLFF.